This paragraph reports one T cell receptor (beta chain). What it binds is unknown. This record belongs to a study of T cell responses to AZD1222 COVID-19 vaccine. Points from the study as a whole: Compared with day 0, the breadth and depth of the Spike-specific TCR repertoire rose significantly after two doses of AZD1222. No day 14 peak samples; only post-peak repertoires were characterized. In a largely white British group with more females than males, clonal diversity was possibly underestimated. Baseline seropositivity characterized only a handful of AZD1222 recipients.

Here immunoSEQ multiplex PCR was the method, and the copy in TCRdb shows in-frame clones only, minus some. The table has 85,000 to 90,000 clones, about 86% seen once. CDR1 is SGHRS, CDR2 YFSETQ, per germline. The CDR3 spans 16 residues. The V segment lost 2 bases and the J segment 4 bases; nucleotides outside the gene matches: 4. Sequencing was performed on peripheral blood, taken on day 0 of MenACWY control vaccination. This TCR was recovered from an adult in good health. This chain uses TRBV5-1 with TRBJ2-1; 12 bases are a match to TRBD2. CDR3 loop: CASSLLTSGGYNEQFF. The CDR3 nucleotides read TGCGCCAGCAGCTTACTGACTAGCGGGGGATACAATGAGCAGTTCTTC.